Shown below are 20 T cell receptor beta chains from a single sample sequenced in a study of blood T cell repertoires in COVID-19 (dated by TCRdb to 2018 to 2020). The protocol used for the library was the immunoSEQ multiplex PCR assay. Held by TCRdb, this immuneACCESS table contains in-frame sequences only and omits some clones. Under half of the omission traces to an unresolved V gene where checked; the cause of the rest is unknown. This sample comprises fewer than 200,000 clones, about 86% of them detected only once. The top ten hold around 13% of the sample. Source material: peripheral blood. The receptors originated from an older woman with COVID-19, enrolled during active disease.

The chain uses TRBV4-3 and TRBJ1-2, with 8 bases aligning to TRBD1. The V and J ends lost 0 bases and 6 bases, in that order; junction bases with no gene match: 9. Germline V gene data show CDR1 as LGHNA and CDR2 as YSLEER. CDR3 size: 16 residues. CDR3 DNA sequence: TGCGCCAGCAGCCAAGATTGGCAGGGGGCGCGGGATGGCTACACCTTC. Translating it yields CASSQDWQGARDGYTF.

The DNA of the CDR3 is TGTGCCAGCAGCCCGGGACAGGGGTCAGATACGCAGTATTTT. Translation: CASSPGQGSDTQYF. The chain recombines TRBV9 with TRBJ2-3; 10 positions agree with TRBD1. V gave up 4 bases and J gave up 4 bases; unmatched junction bases: 3. The CDR3 runs 14 residues. Germline assignment: CDR1 SGDLS and CDR2 YYNGEE. Together with reference TRBV9 and TRBJ2-3, the CDR3 gives the full variable domain: DSGVTQTPKHLITATGQRVTLRCSPRSGDLSVYWYQQSLDQGLQFLIQYYNGEERAKGNILERFSAQQFPDLHSELNLSSLELGDSALYFCASSPGQGSDTQYFGPGTRLTVL.

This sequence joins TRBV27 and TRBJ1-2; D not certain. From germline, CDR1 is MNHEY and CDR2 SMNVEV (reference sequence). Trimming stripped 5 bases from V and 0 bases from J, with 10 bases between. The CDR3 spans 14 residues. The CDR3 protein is CASSPRRANYGYTF. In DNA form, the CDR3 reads TGTGCCAGCAGTCCCAGGAGGGCTAACTATGGCTACACCTTC.

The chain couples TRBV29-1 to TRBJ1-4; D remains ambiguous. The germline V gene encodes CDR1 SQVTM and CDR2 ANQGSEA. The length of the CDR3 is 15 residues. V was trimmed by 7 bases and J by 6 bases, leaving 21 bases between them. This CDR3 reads CSAADDRGGHEKLFF. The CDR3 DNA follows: TGCAGCGCAGCAGACGATCGGGGTGGGCATGAAAAACTGTTTTTT.

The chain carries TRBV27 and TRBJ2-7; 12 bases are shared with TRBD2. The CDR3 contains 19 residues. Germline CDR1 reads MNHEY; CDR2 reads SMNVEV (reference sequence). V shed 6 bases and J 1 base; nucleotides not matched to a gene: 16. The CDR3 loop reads CASSVSLMGTSGPSYEQYF. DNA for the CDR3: TGTGCCAGCAGCGTCAGCCTTATGGGGACTAGCGGGCCTTCCTACGAGCAGTACTTC.

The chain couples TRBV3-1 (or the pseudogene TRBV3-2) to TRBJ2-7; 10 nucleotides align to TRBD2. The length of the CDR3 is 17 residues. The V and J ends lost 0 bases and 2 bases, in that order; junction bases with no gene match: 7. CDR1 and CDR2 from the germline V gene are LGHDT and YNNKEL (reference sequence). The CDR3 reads CASSQDFPGLATYEQYF. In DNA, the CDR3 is TGTGCCAGCAGCCAAGATTTCCCGGGACTAGCGACCTACGAGCAGTACTTC.

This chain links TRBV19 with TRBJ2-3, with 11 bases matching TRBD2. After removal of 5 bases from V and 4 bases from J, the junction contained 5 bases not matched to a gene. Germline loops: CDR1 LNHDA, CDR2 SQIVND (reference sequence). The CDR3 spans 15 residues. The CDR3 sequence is CASSFSGRAPDTQYF. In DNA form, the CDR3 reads TGTGCCAGTAGTTTTAGCGGGAGGGCCCCAGATACGCAGTATTTT.

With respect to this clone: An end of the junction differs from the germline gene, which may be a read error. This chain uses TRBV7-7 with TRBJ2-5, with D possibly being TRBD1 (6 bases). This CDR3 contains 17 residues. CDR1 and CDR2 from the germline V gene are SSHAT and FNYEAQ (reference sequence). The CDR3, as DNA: TGTGCTAGCAGCCCACATCCCGCCGGACAGCACCAAGAGACCCAGTACTTC. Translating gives CASSPHPAGQHQETQYF. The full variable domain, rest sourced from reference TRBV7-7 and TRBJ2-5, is GAGVSQSPRYKVTKRGQDVTLRCDPISSHATLYWYQQALGQGPEFLTYFNYEAQPDKSGLPSDRFSAERPEGSISTLTIQRTEQRDSAMYRCASSPHPAGQHQETQYFGPGTRLLVL.

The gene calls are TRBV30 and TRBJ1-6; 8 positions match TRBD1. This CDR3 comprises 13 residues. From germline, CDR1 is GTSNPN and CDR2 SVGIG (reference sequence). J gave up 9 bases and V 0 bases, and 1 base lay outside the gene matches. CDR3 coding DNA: TGTGCCTGGAGTGTGCAGGGGGCTTCACCCCTCCACTTT. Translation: CAWSVQGASPLHF. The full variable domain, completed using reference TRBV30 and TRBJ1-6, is SQTIHQWPATLVQPVGSPLSLECTVEGTSNPNLYWYRQAAGRGLQLLFYSVGIGQISSEVPQNLSASRPQDRQFILSSKKLLLSDSGFYLCAWSVQGASPLHFGNGTRLTVT.

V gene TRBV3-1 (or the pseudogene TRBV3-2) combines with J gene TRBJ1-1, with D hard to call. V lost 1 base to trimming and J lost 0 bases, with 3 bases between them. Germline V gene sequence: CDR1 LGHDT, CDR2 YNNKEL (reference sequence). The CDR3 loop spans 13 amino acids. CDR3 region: CASSQAVNTEAFF. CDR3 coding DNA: TGTGCCAGCAGCCAAGCCGTGAACACTGAAGCTTTCTTT.

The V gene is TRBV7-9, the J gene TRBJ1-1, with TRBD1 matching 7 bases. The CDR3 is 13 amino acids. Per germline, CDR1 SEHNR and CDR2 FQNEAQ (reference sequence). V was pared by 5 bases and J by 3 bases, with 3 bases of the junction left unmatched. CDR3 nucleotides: TGTGCCAGCAGCCAAACAGGGGACACTGAAGCTTTCTTT. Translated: CASSQTGDTEAFF.

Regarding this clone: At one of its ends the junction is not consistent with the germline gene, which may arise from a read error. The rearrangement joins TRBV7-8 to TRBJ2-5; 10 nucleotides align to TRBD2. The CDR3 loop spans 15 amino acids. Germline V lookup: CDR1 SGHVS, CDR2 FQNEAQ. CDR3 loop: CASSFSGRPQDTQYF. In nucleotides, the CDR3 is TGTGCCAGCAGCTTTAGCGGGAGGCCCCAAGATACCCAGTACTTC.

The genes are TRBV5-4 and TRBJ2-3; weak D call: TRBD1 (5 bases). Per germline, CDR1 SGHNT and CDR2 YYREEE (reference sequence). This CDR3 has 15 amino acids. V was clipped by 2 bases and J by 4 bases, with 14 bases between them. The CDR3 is CASSLSGWGADTQYF. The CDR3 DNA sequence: TGTGCCAGCAGCTTATCAGGGTGGGGTGCAGATACGCAGTATTTT.

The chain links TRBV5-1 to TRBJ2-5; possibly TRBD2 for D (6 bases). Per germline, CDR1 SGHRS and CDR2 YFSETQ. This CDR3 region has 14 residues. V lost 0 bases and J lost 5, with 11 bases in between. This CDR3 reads CASSLGGGEETQYF. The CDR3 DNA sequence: TGCGCCAGCAGCTTGGGGGGAGGAGAGGAGACCCAGTACTTC. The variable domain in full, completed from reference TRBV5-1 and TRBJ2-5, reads KAGVTQTPRYLIKTRGQQVTLSCSPISGHRSVSWYQQTPGQGLQFLFEYFSETQRNKGNFPGRFSGRQFSNSRSEMNVSTLELGDSALYLCASSLGGGEETQYFGPGTRLLVL.

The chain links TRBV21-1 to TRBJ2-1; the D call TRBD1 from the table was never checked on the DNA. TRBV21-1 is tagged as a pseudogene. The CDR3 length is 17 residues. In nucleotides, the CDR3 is TGTGCCAGCAGCACGTGGGACAGGGGGCACGAATACAATGAGCAGTTCTTC. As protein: CASSTWDRGHEYNEQFF.

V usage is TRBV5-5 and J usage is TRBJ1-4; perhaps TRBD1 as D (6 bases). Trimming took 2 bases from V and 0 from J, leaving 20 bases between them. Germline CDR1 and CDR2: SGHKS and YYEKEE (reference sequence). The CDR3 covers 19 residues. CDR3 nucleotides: TGTGCCAGCAGCTTCGCCTTAAAAAGGACAGCCCCAACTAATGAAAAACTGTTTTTT. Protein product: CASSFALKRTAPTNEKLFF.

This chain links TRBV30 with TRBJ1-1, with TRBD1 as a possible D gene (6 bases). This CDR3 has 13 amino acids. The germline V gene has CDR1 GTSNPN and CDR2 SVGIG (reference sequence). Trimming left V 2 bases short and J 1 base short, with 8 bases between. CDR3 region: CAWSIQGNTEAFF. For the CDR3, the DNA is TGTGCCTGGAGTATACAGGGGAACACTGAAGCTTTCTTT. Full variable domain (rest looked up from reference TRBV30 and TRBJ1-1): SQTIHQWPATLVQPVGSPLSLECTVEGTSNPNLYWYRQAAGRGLQLLFYSVGIGQISSEVPQNLSASRPQDRQFILSSKKLLLSDSGFYLCAWSIQGNTEAFFGQGTRLTVV.

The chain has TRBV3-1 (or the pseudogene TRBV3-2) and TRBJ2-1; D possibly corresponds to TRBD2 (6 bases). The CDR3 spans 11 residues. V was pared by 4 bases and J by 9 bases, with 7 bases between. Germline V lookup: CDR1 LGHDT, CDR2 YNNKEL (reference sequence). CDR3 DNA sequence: TGTGCCAGCAGCCCCGGGGGTGAGCAGTTCTTC. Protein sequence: CASSPGGEQFF.

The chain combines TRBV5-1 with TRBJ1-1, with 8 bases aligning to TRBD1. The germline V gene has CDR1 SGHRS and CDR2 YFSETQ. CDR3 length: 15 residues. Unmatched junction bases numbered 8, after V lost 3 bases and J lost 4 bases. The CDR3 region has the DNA TGCGCCAGCAGCTCGATTGGACAGGGTAGCACTGAAGCTTTCTTT. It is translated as CASSSIGQGSTEAFF.

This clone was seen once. CDR3 sequence reads: CASSEVSPASGGEQYF. CDR3 sequence (DNA): TGTGCCAGCAGTGAAGTGTCTCCCGCCAGCGGGGGCGAGCAGTACTTC. The V gene is TRBV6-1, the J gene TRBJ2-7; 8 positions match TRBD2. V shed 1 base, J shed 6 bases, and the junction held 11 bases outside the gene matches. Per germline, CDR1 MNHNS and CDR2 SASEGT. The CDR3 runs 16 residues.